Below are 5 T cell receptor beta chains sequenced from a single sample in a study of T-cell reconstitution after alpha-beta-depleted transplantation in children. Unique molecular identifiers tagged the TCRbeta library. TCRdb reanalysed the PCR reads using MiXCR and keeps one entry per CDR3 protein. Among 240,000 or so distinct CDR3 sequences, 12% were seen once, and the ten largest hold over 2.5%. This sample comprised PBMCs from the stem cell graft donor, obtained from the stem cell graft. The receptors originated from a human donor who donated a stem cell graft to a child with acute lymphoblastic leukemia.

This clonotype was counted many times. The chain joins TRBV7-6 to TRBJ2-2; 9 bases fit TRBD1. The ends lost 5 bases at V and 1 base at J; junction bases unmatched: 5. CDR1 and CDR2 (germline): SGHVS, FNYEAQ. CDR3 length equals 16 residues. The DNA for the CDR3 is TGTGCCAGCAGCCCGCGGACAGGGGAGAACACCGGGGAGCTGTTTTTT. Residues: CASSPRTGENTGELFF.

This clonotype was picked up many times. The J gene is TRBJ2-7, the V gene TRBV11-2, with a weak D call TRBD1 (6 bases). Germline CDR1 and CDR2: SGHAT and FQNNGV. V lost 5 bases and J lost 1, with 24 bases in between. This CDR3 spans 18 amino acids. The DNA of the CDR3 is TGTGCCAGCAGCCTGGTCCGGGACACCAAAAGGGGGTCCTACGAGCAGTACTTC. Amino acids: CASSLVRDTKRGSYEQYF. Full variable domain (remainder filled in from reference TRBV11-2 and TRBJ2-7): EAGVAQSPRYKIIEKRQSVAFWCNPISGHATLYWYQQILGQGPKLLIQFQNNGVVDDSQLPKDRFSAERLKGVDSTLKIQPAKLEDSAVYLCASSLVRDTKRGSYEQYFGPGTRLTVT.

In its sample, this clonotype was seen many times. CDR3 nucleotides: TGCAGTGCTTTCCACCTGGATGAGTCCTACAATGAGCAGTTCTTC. As protein: CSAFHLDESYNEQFF. The chain has TRBV20-1 and TRBJ2-1; D gene unclear. The V end was cut by 5 bases, the J end by 1 base, with 15 bases between. The germline V gene has CDR1 DFQATT and CDR2 SNEGSKA (reference sequence). The CDR3 has 15 amino acids.

This clonotype was counted many times. Here the CDR3 reads CSAMGGTNTGELFF. Here the CDR3 DNA reads TGCAGCGCAATGGGGGGGACGAACACCGGGGAGCTGTTTTTT. The rearrangement links TRBV29-1 to TRBJ2-2; 7 nucleotides align to TRBD2. V lost 7 bases to trimming and J lost 0 bases; unmatched junction nucleotides: 5. Germline CDR1 is SQVTM and CDR2 is ANQGSEA. There are 14 residues in the CDR3.

This clonotype was seen many times. V and J are TRBV27 and TRBJ2-3, with 15 bases that match TRBD2. V was pared by 10 bases and J by 6 bases, with 20 bases of the junction left unmatched. CDR3 length: 19 residues. Germline values: CDR1 MNHEY, CDR2 SMNVEV (reference sequence). The CDR3 coding sequence is TGTGCCACCGCTAACAGGGCCGGACTAGCGGGAGGGATGGCGGATACGCAGTATTTT. Protein product: CATANRAGLAGGMADTQYF.